This passage covers 7 T cell receptor beta chains from one sample sequenced in a study of radiation and T cells in renal cell carcinoma. The time point denotes: blood 2 weeks post-SBRT. Treatment specified: 15 Gy SBRT to primary tumor, nephrectomy 4 weeks later. Clones were read by immunoSEQ multiplex PCR, and TCRdb kept only the in-frame ones, dropping some. The repertoire includes more than 100,000 clones, about 88% of them detected once, and about 5% sits in the top ten. The source material was blood, sampled from a patient whose treatment included radiotherapy and nephrectomy. These receptors originate from a woman in her 70s with renal cell carcinoma.

V is TRBV27 and J is TRBJ2-1; 10 bases align to TRBD1. Germline CDR1 is MNHEY and CDR2 is SMNVEV (reference sequence). Trimming took 6 bases from V and 4 from J; bases not matched to a gene: 6. The CDR3 consists of 15 residues. The CDR3 DNA sequence: TGTGCCAGCAGGAGTGGGACAGGGGAATACAATGAGCAGTTCTTC. Amino acid sequence: CASRSGTGEYNEQFF.

V and J are TRBV4-2 and TRBJ2-6; D is perhaps TRBD1 (6 bases). Per the germline V gene, CDR1 is LGHNA and CDR2 is YNFKEQ. V was clipped by 2 bases and J by 2 bases, with 7 bases between them. The CDR3 is made up of 15 amino acids. The CDR3 is CASSQTGTGANVLTF. The CDR3 coding sequence is TGTGCCAGCAGCCAAACAGGGACTGGGGCCAACGTCCTGACTTTC.

This clone was recorded a few times. This sequence joins TRBV4-3 and TRBJ1-1; D not resolved. Germline CDR1 and CDR2: LGHNA and YSLEER. The V gene lost 5 bases and the J gene lost 4 bases, with 11 bases spanning the gap. The CDR3 spans 13 residues. CDR3 loop: CASSAGRGTEAFF. The CDR3 DNA is TGCGCCAGCAGCGCAGGCCGCGGCACTGAAGCTTTCTTT.

The rearrangement links TRBV7-8 to TRBJ1-6; a weak D match, TRBD1 (6 bases). V shed 3 bases and J shed 9 bases, with 15 bases lying between them. This CDR3 has 15 residues. Germline V gene lookup returns CDR1 SGHVS and CDR2 FQNEAQ. The CDR3 sequence is CASSFLGDIFSPLHF. The CDR3 DNA reads TGTGCCAGCAGCTTTTTAGGGGACATATTTTCACCCCTCCACTTT.

The V call is TRBV7-3, the J call TRBJ2-3, with TRBD1 matching over 9 bases. Germline-derived CDR1 and CDR2 are SGHTA and FQGTGA. Trimming took 0 bases from V and 6 from J; bases not matched to a gene: 7. CDR3 length: 16 residues. CDR3: CASSLTGGTGMDTQYF. CDR3 DNA sequence: TGTGCCAGCAGCTTAACAGGGGGGACAGGGATGGATACGCAGTATTTT.

The chain is built from TRBV18 and TRBJ1-2; 8 bases line up with TRBD1. Germline-derived CDR1 and CDR2 are KGHSH and LQKENI. This CDR3 is 14 amino acids long. V lost 6 bases, J lost 6 bases, and 9 bases stayed unmatched. CDR3 nucleotides: TGTGCCAGCTCGCCGGGACAGGCCCTCCATGGCTACACCTTC. Its translation: CASSPGQALHGYTF.

The chain has TRBV27 and TRBJ2-3; D assignment may be TRBD1 or TRBD2 (6 bases each). Germline values: CDR1 MNHEY, CDR2 SMNVEV (reference sequence). V was cut by 6 bases and J by 11 bases, with 15 bases left in between. CDR3 size: 12 residues. CDR3 residues: CASRVRGRKQYF. For the CDR3, the DNA is TGTGCCAGCAGGGTACGGGGGCGAAAGCAGTATTTT.